The 9 T cell receptor beta chains below were found in one sample sequenced in a study of blood T cell repertoires in COVID-19. TCRdb's table, derived via immunoSEQ multiplex PCR, lists solely in-frame clones and lacks some. Of some 300,000 clones listed, roughly 91% are singletons. Material for sequencing was PBMCs or T cells enriched from blood (not recorded which). These receptors were collected from a woman in her forties or fifties who had been exposed to COVID-19.

Note on this clone: No DNA is shown, since the ends of the CDR3 on it are uncertain; the CDR3 is the one TCRdb lists. V and J are TRBV28 and TRBJ1-2; no DNA check was done on the table's D call, TRBD1. Germline V lookup: CDR1 MDHEN, CDR2 SYDVKM. With termini counted, the CDR3 has 14 amino acids. CDR3 loop: CASSTSGQNYGYTF.

This chain uses TRBV30 with TRBJ1-2; D is perhaps TRBD1 (5 bases). The CDR3 sequence is 15 residues long. V shed 5 bases and J shed 4 bases, with 20 bases lying between them. CDR1 GTSNPN and CDR2 SVGIG come from the germline V gene (reference sequence). The CDR3 spells CAWSSPPRASYGYTF. The CDR3 bases are TGTGCCTGGTCCTCTCCGCCCAGGGCCAGCTATGGCTACACCTTC. The whole variable domain, filled in from reference TRBV30 and TRBJ1-2, reads SQTIHQWPATLVQPVGSPLSLECTVEGTSNPNLYWYRQAAGRGLQLLFYSVGIGQISSEVPQNLSASRPQDRQFILSSKKLLLSDSGFYLCAWSSPPRASYGYTFGSGTRLTVV.

This clone was seen only a few times. J is TRBJ1-1 and V is TRBV3-1 (or the pseudogene TRBV3-2); a weak D match, TRBD1 (6 bases). The V and J ends lost 4 bases and 0 bases respectively, with 15 bases between them. The CDR3 is made up of 16 amino acids. The germline gives CDR1 LGHDT, CDR2 YNNKEL (reference sequence). DNA of the CDR3: TGTGCCAGCAGCCGACCCCCGGGACACCTGAACACTGAAGCTTTCTTT. Translating gives CASSRPPGHLNTEAFF.

The chain has TRBV24-1 and TRBJ2-2; possibly TRBD2 for D (5 bases). Trimming cost V 2 bases and J 4 bases, with 10 bases left between them. Germline CDR1 reads KGHDR; CDR2 reads SFDVKD. There are 15 residues in the CDR3. The CDR3 spells CATSDSTSFTGELFF. The CDR3, as DNA: TGTGCCACCAGTGATTCCACTAGTTTCACCGGGGAGCTGTTTTTT.

This chain links TRBV19 with TRBJ2-3, with unresolved D. The CDR3 loop spans 17 amino acids. Trimming removed 5 bases at V and 6 bases at J, with 24 bases between. Germline V gives CDR1 LNHDA, CDR2 SQIVND (reference sequence). The CDR3 coding sequence is TGTGCCAGTAGTTGGTTCCTAGTTAATGGGTTTCCGGATACGCAGTATTTT. Translating it yields CASSWFLVNGFPDTQYF.

The chain combines TRBV28 with TRBJ2-1; no definite D call. The V and J ends lost 7 bases and 4 bases respectively, with 5 bases between them. The CDR3 covers 11 residues. Germline lookup yields CDR1 MDHEN and CDR2 SYDVKM. CDR3 in DNA: TGTGCCAGCACCAGATACAATGAGCAGTTCTTC. This sequence encodes CASTRYNEQFF.

This sequence joins TRBV23-1 and TRBJ2-7, with a tentative D call TRBD1 (6 bases). TRBV23-1 is assigned to the ORF class and has an uncertain function. This CDR3 spans 10 amino acids. Trimming stripped 7 bases from V and 6 bases from J, with 7 bases between. The CDR3 DNA follows: TGCGCCAGCAACAGGGTCGAGCAGTACTTC. Translation gives CASNRVEQYF.

The chain combines TRBV28 with TRBJ1-4; TRBD1 matches 10 bases. V was pared by 4 bases and J by 8 bases, with 10 bases of the junction left unmatched. The CDR3 length is 16 residues. The germline V gene encodes CDR1 MDHEN and CDR2 SYDVKM. In nucleotides, the CDR3 is TGTGCCAGCAGTTCCCCGCGACAGGGGGCAGGGGAAAAACTGTTTTTT. Translation gives CASSSPRQGAGEKLFF. Together with reference TRBV28 and TRBJ1-4, the CDR3 gives the full variable domain: DVKVTQSSRYLVKRTGEKVFLECVQDMDHENMFWYRQDPGLGLRLIYFSYDVKMKEKGDIPEGYSVSREKKERFSLILESASTNQTSMYLCASSSPRQGAGEKLFFGSGTQLSVL.

The chain has TRBV11-1 and TRBJ2-3, with 7 bases identical to TRBD1. Germline CDR1 is SGHAT and CDR2 is FQDESV (reference sequence). CDR3 size: 16 residues. The trim removed 5 bases at V and 0 bases at J, leaving 8 bases unmatched. The CDR3 region is CASSLTGKGSTDTQYF. CDR3 nucleotide sequence: TGTGCCAGCAGCCTGACAGGGAAGGGGAGCACAGATACGCAGTATTTT. Drawing the rest from reference TRBV11-1 and TRBJ2-3, the complete variable domain is EAEVAQSPRYKITEKSQAVAFWCDPISGHATLYWYRQILGQGPELLVQFQDESVVDDSQLPKDRFSAERLKGVDSTLKIQPAELGDSAMYLCASSLTGKGSTDTQYFGPGTRLTVL.